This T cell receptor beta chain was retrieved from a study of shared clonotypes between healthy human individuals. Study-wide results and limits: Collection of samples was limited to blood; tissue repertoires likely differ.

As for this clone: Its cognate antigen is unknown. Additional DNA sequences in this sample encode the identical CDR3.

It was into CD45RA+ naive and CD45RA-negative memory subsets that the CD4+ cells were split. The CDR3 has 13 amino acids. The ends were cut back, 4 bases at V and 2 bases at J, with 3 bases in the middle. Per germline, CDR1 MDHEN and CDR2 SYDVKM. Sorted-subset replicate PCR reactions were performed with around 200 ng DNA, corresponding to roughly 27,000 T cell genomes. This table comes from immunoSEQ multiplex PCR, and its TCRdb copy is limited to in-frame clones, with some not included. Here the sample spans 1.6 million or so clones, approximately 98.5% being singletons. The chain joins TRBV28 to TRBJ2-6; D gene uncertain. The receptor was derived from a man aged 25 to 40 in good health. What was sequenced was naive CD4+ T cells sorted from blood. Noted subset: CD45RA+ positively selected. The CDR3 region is CASSSPGANVLTF. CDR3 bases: TGTGCCAGCAGTTCGCCTGGGGCCAACGTCCTGACTTTC.